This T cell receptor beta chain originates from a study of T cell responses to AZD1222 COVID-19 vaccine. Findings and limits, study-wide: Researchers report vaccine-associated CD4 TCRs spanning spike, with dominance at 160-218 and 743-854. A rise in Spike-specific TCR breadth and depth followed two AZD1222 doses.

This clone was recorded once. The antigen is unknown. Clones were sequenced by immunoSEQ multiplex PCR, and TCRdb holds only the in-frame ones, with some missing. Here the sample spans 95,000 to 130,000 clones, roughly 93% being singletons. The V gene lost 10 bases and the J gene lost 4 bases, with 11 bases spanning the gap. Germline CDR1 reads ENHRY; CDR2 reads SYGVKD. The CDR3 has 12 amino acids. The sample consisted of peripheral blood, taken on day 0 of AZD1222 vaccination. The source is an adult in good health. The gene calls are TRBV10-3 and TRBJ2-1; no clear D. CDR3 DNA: TGTGCCACCCATAAAGATTACAATGAGCAGTTCTTC. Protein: CATHKDYNEQFF.